Given below is one T cell receptor (beta chain) in context. There are 15 residues in the CDR3. Germline values: CDR1 SNHLY, CDR2 FYNNEI. V lost 1 base, J lost 2 bases, and 11 bases lay in between. This sample stems from a study of OX40 agonist ivuxolimab in advanced cancers. Study at large: Patients were 82.7% male with ages roughly 20 to 90, mean around 61.

Profiling relied on immunoSEQ multiplex PCR, and the TCRdb table lists in-frame clones only, not all of them. The sample has about 98,000 clones, around nine tenths seen once. This sequence joins TRBV2 and TRBJ2-5, with TRBD2 as a possible D gene (5 bases). The sequencing here drew on CD4+ or CD8+ T cells sorted from blood, taken in a trial of the OX40 agonist ivuxolimab. The receptor's source is an adult with an advanced solid tumor such as melanoma, head and neck, liver or kidney cancer. This CDR3 reads CASSEERVGQETQYF. In DNA form, the CDR3 reads TGTGCCAGCAGTGAAGAGAGGGTGGGGCAAGAGACCCAGTACTTC.